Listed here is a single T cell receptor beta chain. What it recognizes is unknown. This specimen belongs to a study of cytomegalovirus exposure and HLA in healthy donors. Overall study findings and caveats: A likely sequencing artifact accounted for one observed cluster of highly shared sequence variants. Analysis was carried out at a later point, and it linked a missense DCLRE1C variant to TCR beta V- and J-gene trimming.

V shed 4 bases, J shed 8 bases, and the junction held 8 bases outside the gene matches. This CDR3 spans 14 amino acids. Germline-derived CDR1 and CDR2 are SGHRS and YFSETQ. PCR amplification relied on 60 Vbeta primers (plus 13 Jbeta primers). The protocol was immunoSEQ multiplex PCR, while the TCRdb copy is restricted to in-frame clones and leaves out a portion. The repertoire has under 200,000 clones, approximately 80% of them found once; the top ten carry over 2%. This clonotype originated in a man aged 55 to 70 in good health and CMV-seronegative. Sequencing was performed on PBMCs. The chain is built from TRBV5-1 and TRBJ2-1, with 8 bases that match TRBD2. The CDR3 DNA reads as TGCGCCAGCAGCCGGGGGGGGGCTAACGATGAGCAGTTCTTC. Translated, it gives CASSRGGANDEQFF.